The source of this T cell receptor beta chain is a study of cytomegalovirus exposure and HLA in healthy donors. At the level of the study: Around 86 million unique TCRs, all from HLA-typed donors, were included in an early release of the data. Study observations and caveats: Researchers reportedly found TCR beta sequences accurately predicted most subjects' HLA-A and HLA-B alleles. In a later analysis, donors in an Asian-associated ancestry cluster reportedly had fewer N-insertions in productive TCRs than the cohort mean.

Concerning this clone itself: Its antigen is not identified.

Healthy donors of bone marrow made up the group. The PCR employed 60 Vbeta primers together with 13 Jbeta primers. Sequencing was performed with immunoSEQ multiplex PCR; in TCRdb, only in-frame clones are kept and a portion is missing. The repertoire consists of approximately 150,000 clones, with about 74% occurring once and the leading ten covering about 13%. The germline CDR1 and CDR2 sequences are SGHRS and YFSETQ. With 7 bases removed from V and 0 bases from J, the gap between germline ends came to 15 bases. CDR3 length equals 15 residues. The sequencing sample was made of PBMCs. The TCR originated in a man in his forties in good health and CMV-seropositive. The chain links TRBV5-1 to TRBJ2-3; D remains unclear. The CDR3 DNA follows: TGCGCCAGCTACCGTAGTGAGCCTAGCACAGATACGCAGTATTTT. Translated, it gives CASYRSEPSTDTQYF.